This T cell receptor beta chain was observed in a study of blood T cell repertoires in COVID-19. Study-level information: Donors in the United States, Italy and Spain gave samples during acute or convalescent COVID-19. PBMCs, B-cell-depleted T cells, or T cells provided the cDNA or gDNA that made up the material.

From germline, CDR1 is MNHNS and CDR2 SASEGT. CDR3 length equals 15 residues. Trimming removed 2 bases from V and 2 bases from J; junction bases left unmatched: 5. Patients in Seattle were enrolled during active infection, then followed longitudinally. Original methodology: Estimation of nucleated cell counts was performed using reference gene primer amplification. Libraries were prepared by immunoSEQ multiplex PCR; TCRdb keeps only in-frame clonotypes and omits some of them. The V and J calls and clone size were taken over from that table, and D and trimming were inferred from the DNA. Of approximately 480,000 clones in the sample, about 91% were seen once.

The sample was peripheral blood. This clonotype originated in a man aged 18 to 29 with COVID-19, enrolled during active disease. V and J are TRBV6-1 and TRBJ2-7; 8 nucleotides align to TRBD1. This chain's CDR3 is CASSERAGGPYEQYF. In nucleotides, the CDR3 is TGTGCCAGCAGTGAAAGGGCAGGGGGCCCCTACGAGCAGTACTTC.